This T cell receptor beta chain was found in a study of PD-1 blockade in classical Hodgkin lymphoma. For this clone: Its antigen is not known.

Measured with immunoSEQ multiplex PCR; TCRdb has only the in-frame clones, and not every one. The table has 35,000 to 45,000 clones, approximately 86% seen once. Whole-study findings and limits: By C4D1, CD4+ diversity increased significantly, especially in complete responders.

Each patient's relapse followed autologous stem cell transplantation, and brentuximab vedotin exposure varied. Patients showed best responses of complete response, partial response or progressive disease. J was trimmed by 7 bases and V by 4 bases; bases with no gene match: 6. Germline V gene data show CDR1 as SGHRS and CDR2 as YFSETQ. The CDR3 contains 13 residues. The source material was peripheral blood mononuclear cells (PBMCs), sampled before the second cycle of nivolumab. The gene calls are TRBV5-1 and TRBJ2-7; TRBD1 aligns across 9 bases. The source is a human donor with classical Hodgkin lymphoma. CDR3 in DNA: TGCGCCAGCAGCATTCGACAGGGGGGAGAGCAGTACTTC. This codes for CASSIRQGGEQYF.